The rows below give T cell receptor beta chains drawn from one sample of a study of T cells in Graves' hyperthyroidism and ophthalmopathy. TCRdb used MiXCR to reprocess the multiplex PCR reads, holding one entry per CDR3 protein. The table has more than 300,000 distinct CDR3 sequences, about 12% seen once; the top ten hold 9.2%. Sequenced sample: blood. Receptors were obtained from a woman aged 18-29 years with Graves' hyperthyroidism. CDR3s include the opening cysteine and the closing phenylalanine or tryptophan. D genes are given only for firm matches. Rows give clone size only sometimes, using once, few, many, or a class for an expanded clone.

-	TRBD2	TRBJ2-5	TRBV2	TGTGCCAGCAGTGGTTCGGGACTAGCGGGGAGCGGGAGTGAGACCCAGTACTTC	CASSGSGLAGSGSETQYF
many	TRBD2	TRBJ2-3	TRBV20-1	TGCAGTGCTAGGAACAGCGGGACTAGCACAGATACGCAGTATTTT	CSARNSGTSTDTQYF
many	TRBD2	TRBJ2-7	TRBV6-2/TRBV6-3	TGTGCCAGCACCAGGACTAGCGGCCTTACCTACGAGCAGTACTTC	CASTRTSGLTYEQYF
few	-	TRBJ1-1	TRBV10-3	TGTGCCATCAGTGAGTCAGGCTTTCCCGGGACCCCAGCTTTCTTT	CAISESGFPGTPAFF
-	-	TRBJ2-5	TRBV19	TGTGCCAGTAGTAACCCGAAGGACGGAAGAGAGACCCAGTACTTC	CASSNPKDGRETQYF
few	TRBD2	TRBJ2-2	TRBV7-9	TGTGCCAGCAGCTTGCCTAGCGGGAGGGCCGAGACCGGGGAGCTGTTTTTT	CASSLPSGRAETGELFF
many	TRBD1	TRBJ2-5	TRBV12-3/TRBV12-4	TGTGCCAGCAGGACAACAGGGGGTCAGACCCAGTACTTC	CASRTTGGQTQYF
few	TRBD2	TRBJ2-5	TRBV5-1	TGCGCCAGCAGCCCAAAAATCTCAGCGGGGAAGACCCAGTACTTC	CASSPKISAGKTQYF
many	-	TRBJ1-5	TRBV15	TGTGCCACCAGCAATGAGGGGAATCAGCCCCAGCATTTT	CATSNEGNQPQHF
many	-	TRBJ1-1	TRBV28	TGTGCCAGCAGCACAGAGTTGAACACTGAAGCTTTCTTT	CASSTELNTEAFF
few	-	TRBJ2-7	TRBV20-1	TGCAGTGCTTCAACCGGGGCCTACGAGCAGTACTTC	CSASTGAYEQYF
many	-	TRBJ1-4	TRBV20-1	TGCAGTGCTGGACGGACAGACAATGAAAAACTGTTTTTT	CSAGRTDNEKLFF
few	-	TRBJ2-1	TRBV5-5	TGTGCCAGCACCCCCGTTAGTTCCTTCGGCGGAGGGCGATCCGGCAATGAGCAGTTCTTC	CASTPVSSFGGGRSGNEQFF
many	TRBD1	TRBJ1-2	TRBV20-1	TGCAGCGCCCCACGCGGGACAGGGGGTTCACATGGCTACACCTTC	CSAPRGTGGSHGYTF
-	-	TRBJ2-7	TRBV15	TGTGCCACCAGCAGGACCGCGGGTGAAGAGCAGTACTTC	CATSRTAGEEQYF
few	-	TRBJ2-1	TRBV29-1	TGCAGCGGGGAGGATTACAATGAGCAGTTCTTC	CSGEDYNEQFF
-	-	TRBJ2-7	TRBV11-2	TGTGCCAGCAGCTTTCAGGAGCTCTACGAGCAGTACTTC	CASSFQELYEQYF
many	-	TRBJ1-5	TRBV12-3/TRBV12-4	TGTGCCAGCAGTTTAGTGGGACTGAGCAATCAGCCCCAGCATTTT	CASSLVGLSNQPQHF
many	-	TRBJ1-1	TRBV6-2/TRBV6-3	TGTGCCAGCAGTTACCGCACGGGGTGGAACACTGAAGCTTTCTTT	CASSYRTGWNTEAFF
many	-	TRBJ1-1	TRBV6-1	TGTGCCAGCAGGACGGAGGCTTTGAACACTGAAGCTTTCTTT	CASRTEALNTEAFF
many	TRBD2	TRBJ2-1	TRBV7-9	TGTGCCAGCAGCTCCGACCGGACCAGCGGGAGCTCCTACAATGAGCAGTTCTTC	CASSSDRTSGSSYNEQFF
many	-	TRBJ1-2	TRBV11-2	TGTGCCAGCAGCTTAGACCCTAGGAGTTCTGGCTACACCTTC	CASSLDPRSSGYTF
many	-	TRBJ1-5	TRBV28	TGTGCCAGCAGTCCTGGGACTCCAGGCAATCAGCCCCAGCATTTT	CASSPGTPGNQPQHF
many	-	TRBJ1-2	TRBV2	TGTGCCAGCAGTGAAGAGGTGGCACTTAACTATGGCTACACCTTC	CASSEEVALNYGYTF
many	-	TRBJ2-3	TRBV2	TGTGCCAGCAGTGAAGGGGCAGGCCCAGATACGCAGTATTTT	CASSEGAGPDTQYF
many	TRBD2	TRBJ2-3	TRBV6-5	TGTGCCAGCAGTTACTCGACCTGGTTAGCGGGAGATACGCAGTATTTT	CASSYSTWLAGDTQYF
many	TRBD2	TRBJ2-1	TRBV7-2	TGTGCCAGCAGCTTCACTAGCGGGAGTCTTTCTGAGCAGTTCTTC	CASSFTSGSLSEQFF
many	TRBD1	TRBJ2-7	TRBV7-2	TGTGCCAGCAGCCCAGCGGTCGTGGGACAGGTTACCTACGAGCAGTACTTC	CASSPAVVGQVTYEQYF
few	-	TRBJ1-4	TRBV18	TGTGCCAGCTCTCCCGAATTGATTGGGGGCAATGAAAAACTGTTTTTT	CASSPELIGGNEKLFF
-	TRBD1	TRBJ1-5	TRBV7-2	TGTGCCAGCAGCGCAAATACAGGGGGAGGTGGCAATCAGCCCCAGCATTTT	CASSANTGGGGNQPQHF
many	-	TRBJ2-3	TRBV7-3	TGTGCCAGCAGCTACGGACTCACAGATACGCAGTATTTT	CASSYGLTDTQYF
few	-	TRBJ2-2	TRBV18	TGTGCCAGCTCACCGGCATGGGGAGCGAACACCGGGGAGCTGTTTTTT	CASSPAWGANTGELFF
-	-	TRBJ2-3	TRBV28	TGTGCCAGCAGCTGGACCGGGACTAGCACAGATACGCAGTATTTT	CASSWTGTSTDTQYF
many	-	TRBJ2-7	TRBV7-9	TGTGCCAGCAGCAACCGGGACAAAAGCTCCTACGAGCAGTACTTC	CASSNRDKSSYEQYF
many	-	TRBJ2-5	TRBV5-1	TGCGCCAGCAGCTTCGGGGGATCAGGAGAGACCCAGTACTTC	CASSFGGSGETQYF
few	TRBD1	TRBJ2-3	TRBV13	TGTGCCAGCAGCATGGACAGGGAATCAAGCCAAGATACGCAGTATTTT	CASSMDRESSQDTQYF
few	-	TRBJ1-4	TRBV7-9	TGTGCCAGCAGCCTTCTGGACTTACCAACTAATGAAAAACTGTTTTTT	CASSLLDLPTNEKLFF
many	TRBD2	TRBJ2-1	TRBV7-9	TGTGCCAGCAGCCCGCTAGCGGCCGGAGTGGATGAGCAGTTCTTC	CASSPLAAGVDEQFF
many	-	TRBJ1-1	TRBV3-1	TGTGCCAGCAGCCATGGAGGGTTGAACACTGAAGCTTTCTTT	CASSHGGLNTEAFF
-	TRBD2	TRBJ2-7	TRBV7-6	TGTGCCAGCAGCCCCGGACTAGCGGGGAGCTCCTACGAGCAGTACTTC	CASSPGLAGSSYEQYF